A selection of T cell receptor beta chains follows, all from one sample in a study of T cell responses to AZD1222 COVID-19 vaccine. Profiled with immunoSEQ multiplex PCR; TCRdb holds only in-frame clones, not every one. The sample lists 100,000 to 150,000 clones, roughly 90% occurring once. Sequencing used peripheral blood, obtained 28 days after the second AZD1222 dose. These receptors all stem from an adult who received the AZD1222 COVID-19 vaccine. Both conserved end residues are part of each CDR3. A D gene is named only where the DNA matches it firmly. Only some rows state a clone size, as once, few, many or a class for expanded clones.

J gene | V gene | D gene | clone size | CDR3 length | CDR3 DNA | CDR3 protein
TRBJ2-7 | TRBV18 | - | - | 14 | TGTGCCAGCTCACCCCTATCGTGGGGGAACGAGCAGTACTTC | CASSPLSWGNEQYF
TRBJ1-1 | TRBV9 | - | - | 15 | TGTGCCAGCAGCCAGACTACCGGGAGGAACACTGAAGCTTTCTTT | CASSQTTGRNTEAFF
TRBJ1-2 | TRBV5-1 | TRBD1 | - | 15 | TGCGCCAGCAGCATCAACAGGGGAGGAAACTATGGCTACACCTTC | CASSINRGGNYGYTF
TRBJ1-5 | TRBV2 | TRBD1 | - | 14 | TGTGCCAGCAGTGAAAGACAGGGAAATCAGCCCCAGCATTTT | CASSERQGNQPQHF
TRBJ2-7 | TRBV3-1/TRBV3-2 | - | - | 13 | TGTGCCAGCACTGGATCCATCTCCTACGAGCAGTACTTC | CASTGSISYEQYF
TRBJ2-5 | TRBV5-5 | - | - | 14 | TGTGCCAGCAGCCGTACAACCGGGGCAGAGACCCAGTACTTC | CASSRTTGAETQYF
TRBJ2-3 | TRBV18 | - | - | 13 | TGTGCCAGCTCACAGGATAGCACAGATACGCAGTATTTT | CASSQDSTDTQYF
TRBJ2-5 | TRBV15 | TRBD2 | - | 17 | TGTGCCACCAGCTCTAGCGGGGGAGGGATGTTTGCAGAGACCCAGTACTTC | CATSSSGGGMFAETQYF
TRBJ2-2 | TRBV24-1 | - | - | 13 | TGTGCCACGCGGGACAGAGGCACCGGGGAGCTGTTTTTT | CATRDRGTGELFF
TRBJ1-2 | TRBV12-3/TRBV12-4 | TRBD1 | - | 13 | TGTGCCAGCAGTCCCCGACAGGGGTATGGCTACACCTTC | CASSPRQGYGYTF
TRBJ1-2 | TRBV10-1 | - | few | 8 | TGCGCCAGCAGGTGGGTCACCTTC | CASRWVTF
TRBJ1-6 | TRBV18 | - | - | 16 | TGTGCCAGCTCACCTAGCGGCGACTCCTATAATTCACCCCTCCACTTT | CASSPSGDSYNSPLHF
TRBJ2-3 | TRBV18 | - | - | 17 | TGTGCCAGCTCACCACCGATTGGCCAGTATAGCACAGATACGCAGTATTTT | CASSPPIGQYSTDTQYF
TRBJ2-5 | TRBV24-1 | - | - | 14 | TGTGCCACCAGTGCCCCTGGCAGGGGTGAGACCCAGTACTTC | CATSAPGRGETQYF
TRBJ2-7 | TRBV7-8 | - | - | 15 | TGTGCCAGCAGCTCCTTTGCCGGGGTATCCTACGAGCAGTACTTC | CASSSFAGVSYEQYF
TRBJ2-7 | TRBV4-1 | TRBD2 | - | 16 | TGCGCCAGCAGCCAAGGACGAGCGGGACGGGCCTACGAGCAGTACTTC | CASSQGRAGRAYEQYF
TRBJ2-7 | TRBV24-1 | - | - | 15 | TGTGCCACCAGTGATCCGAGGGGGGGTACCTACGAGCAGTACTTC | CATSDPRGGTYEQYF
TRBJ1-2 | TRBV11-3 | - | - | 12 | TGTGCCAGCAGCTTAGGGGCCTATGGCTACACCTTC | CASSLGAYGYTF
TRBJ1-1 | TRBV6-5 | - | - | 13 | TGTGCCAGCAGTTTCTCCGTGAACACTGAAGCTTTCTTT | CASSFSVNTEAFF
TRBJ2-2 | TRBV15 | - | once | 16 | TGTGCCACCAGCGACCCCGGGGGAACGAACACCGGGGAGCTGTTTTTT | CATSDPGGTNTGELFF
TRBJ2-7 | TRBV7-8 | TRBD2 | - | 15 | TGTGCCAGCAGCGTTAGCGGGAGATCCTCCTACGAGCAGTACTTC | CASSVSGRSSYEQYF
TRBJ2-2 | TRBV6-5 | - | - | 13 | TGTGCCACGAACAGGGCGAACACCGGGGAGCTGTTTTTT | CATNRANTGELFF
TRBJ1-4 | TRBV5-1 | - | once | 12 | TGCGCCAGCAGCTCTACCGGATCAGGACTGTTTTTT | CASSSTGSGLFF
TRBJ2-1 | TRBV12-3/TRBV12-4 | - | - | 12 | TGTGCCAGCAGGATCGGGGGCCGTGAGCAGTTCTTC | CASRIGGREQFF
TRBJ1-2 | TRBV19 | TRBD1 | few | 13 | TGTGCCAGTAGTCCGGGGACAGGCTATGGCTACACCTTC | CASSPGTGYGYTF
TRBJ1-5 | TRBV5-6 | - | once | 15 | TGTGCCAGCAGCAATTACCGGGAAATCCGTCAGCCCCAGCATTTT | CASSNYREIRQPQHF
TRBJ2-7 | TRBV11-3 | - | - | 11 | TGTGCCAGCAGCTTGAAGACGGAGCAGTACTTC | CASSLKTEQYF
TRBJ2-1 | TRBV25-1 | - | - | 12 | TGTGCCAGCAGCGTCACTCGAAATGAGCAGTTCTTC | CASSVTRNEQFF
TRBJ2-3 | TRBV10-3 | - | - | 15 | TGTGCCATCAGTGAGATAGTGGGTAGGGAGGATACGCAGTATTTT | CAISEIVGREDTQYF
TRBJ1-2 | TRBV18 | - | - | 12 | TGTGCCAGCTCACCGGCGGATTATGGCTACACCTTC | CASSPADYGYTF
TRBJ2-5 | TRBV5-1 | - | - | 14 | TGCGCCAGCAGCTTGAGTCTAGGCCAAGAGACCCAGTACTTC | CASSLSLGQETQYF
TRBJ2-3 | TRBV5-4 | TRBD1 | - | 12 | TGTGCCAGCTCCTTACAGGGGGATACGCAGTATTTT | CASSLQGDTQYF
TRBJ1-6 | TRBV11-3 | - | - | 17 | TGTGCCAGCAGCTTAAAGAGGCGGGGCCCGGGGAATTCACCCCTCCACTTT | CASSLKRRGPGNSPLHF
TRBJ2-7 | TRBV19 | - | - | 12 | TGTGCCAGTAGTACCCGACCCTACGAGCAGTACTTC | CASSTRPYEQYF